The clone carrying this TCR beta chain occurred a few times. The antigen remains undetermined. Coverage ceases 3 residues before the CDR3 finishes, and the germline J gene fills in the end. Sequencing input was equivalent genomic DNA from CVID and controls. Sequencing used immunoSEQ multiplex PCR; TCRdb keeps in-frame clones, though not all of them. Singletons are absent from the sample, which has about 12,000 clones. The data derive from a study of T cell clonality in common variable immunodeficiency. Whole-study results and caveats: Common variable immunodeficiency TCR beta sequences reportedly had fewer deletions and N-nucleotide insertions. TCRbeta clonality was increased in CVID versus healthy controls.

Germline CDR1 SNHLY, CDR2 FYNNEI. The ends were cut back, 1 base at V and 2 bases at J, with 6 bases in the middle. The CDR3 runs 13 residues. CVID subjects were neither ill nor on immunomodulatory or immunosuppressive medication at sampling. Each donor provided roughly 4.5 to 8.5 ml of heparinized whole blood. The chain couples TRBV2 to TRBJ2-7; D gene uncertain. The sequenced sample consisted of peripheral blood mononuclear cells. This receptor was taken from a human donor with common variable immunodeficiency. The CDR3 protein is CASSEDRTYEQYF. The covered CDR3 bases are TGTGCCAGCAGTGAAGACAGAACCTACGAG.